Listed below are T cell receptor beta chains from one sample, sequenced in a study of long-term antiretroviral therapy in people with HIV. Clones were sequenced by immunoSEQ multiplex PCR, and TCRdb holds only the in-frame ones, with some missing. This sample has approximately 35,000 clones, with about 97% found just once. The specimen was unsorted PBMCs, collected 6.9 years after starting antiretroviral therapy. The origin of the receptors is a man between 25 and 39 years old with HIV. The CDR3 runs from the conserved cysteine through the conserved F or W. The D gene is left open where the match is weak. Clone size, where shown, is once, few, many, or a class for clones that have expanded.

DNA: TGTGCCAGCAGCGTTAGCGGGAGTTCTACAGATACGCAGTATTTT
CDR3: CASSVSGSSTDTQYF
length: 15
D: TRBD2
V: TRBV7-2
size: .
J: TRBJ2-3

DNA: TGCGCCAGCAGTTTCCGGTCTGAGCAGTTCTTC
CDR3: CASSFRSEQFF
length: 11
D: .
V: TRBV10-2
size: .
J: TRBJ2-1

DNA: TGTGCCAGCAGCGAAGGGGGGGGAGTCCAAGAGACCCAGTACTTC
CDR3: CASSEGGGVQETQYF
length: 15
D: .
V: TRBV9
size: .
J: TRBJ2-5

DNA: TGTGCCAGCAGCTTTCCGGGACAGGGGATCTACGAGCAGTACTTC
CDR3: CASSFPGQGIYEQYF
length: 15
D: TRBD1
V: TRBV11-2
size: .
J: TRBJ2-7

DNA: TGTGCCAGCAGTTTTACCGGCTACTATGGCTACACCTTC
CDR3: CASSFTGYYGYTF
length: 13
D: .
V: TRBV27
size: .
J: TRBJ1-2

DNA: TGCAGCGTTGAAATCGGAGGAGGGGGGATTTGGGGCTACACCTTC
CDR3: CSVEIGGGGIWGYTF
length: 15
D: .
V: TRBV29-1
size: once
J: TRBJ1-2

DNA: TGCTCCGGTGGGCAGTTCTATGGCTACACCTTC
CDR3: CSGGQFYGYTF
length: 11
D: .
V: TRBV7-3
size: once
J: TRBJ1-2

DNA: TGTGCCAGCAGCGTAGGCGATGAGCAGTTCTTC
CDR3: CASSVGDEQFF
length: 11
D: .
V: TRBV9
size: .
J: TRBJ2-1

DNA: TGTGCCAGCGGAGGACAGTGGAGCTACGAGCAGTACTTC
CDR3: CASGGQWSYEQYF
length: 13
D: .
V: TRBV6-1
size: .
J: TRBJ2-7

DNA: TGTGCCAGCAGAGCGGGTCATGAGAGTAAAGAGCAGTTCTTC
CDR3: CASRAGHESKEQFF
length: 14
D: .
V: TRBV5-5
size: .
J: TRBJ2-1

DNA: TGTGCCAGCAGCACCCAAGGAGCGGGAATCTACGAGCAGTACTTC
CDR3: CASSTQGAGIYEQYF
length: 15
D: TRBD2
V: TRBV7-2
size: .
J: TRBJ2-7

DNA: TGCGCCAGCAGCTTGGCCCCCGGGGTCACCTACGAGCAGTACTTC
CDR3: CASSLAPGVTYEQYF
length: 15
D: .
V: TRBV5-1
size: once
J: TRBJ2-7

DNA: TGTGCCAGCAGCGAAAGGCAAGGCCCCTACAATGAGCAGTTCTTC
CDR3: CASSERQGPYNEQFF
length: 15
D: .
V: TRBV7-8
size: .
J: TRBJ2-1

DNA: TGTGCCAGCAGTCCCCTGCAGGGTGGCGAGCAGTACTTC
CDR3: CASSPLQGGEQYF
length: 13
D: .
V: TRBV27
size: .
J: TRBJ2-7

DNA: TGTGCCAGCAGCGTAGATGGCGGGGCCTACGAGCAGTACTTC
CDR3: CASSVDGGAYEQYF
length: 14
D: .
V: TRBV9
size: once
J: TRBJ2-7

DNA: TGTGCCAGCAGCCGGAGGCTAGCGGGATATGATACGCAGTATTTT
CDR3: CASSRRLAGYDTQYF
length: 15
D: TRBD2
V: TRBV7-2
size: .
J: TRBJ2-3

DNA: TGTGCCATCAGTGAGTCGCCCGGAAATACGCAGTATTTT
CDR3: CAISESPGNTQYF
length: 13
D: .
V: TRBV10-3
size: .
J: TRBJ2-3

DNA: TGTGCCAGTAGTATAGGACGCGGGAGTAACTCCTACAATGAGCAGTTCTTC
CDR3: CASSIGRGSNSYNEQFF
length: 17
D: TRBD2
V: TRBV19
size: .
J: TRBJ2-1

DNA: TGTGCCAGTAGTAGTATGCGGAACACTGAAGCTTTCTTT
CDR3: CASSSMRNTEAFF
length: 13
D: .
V: TRBV19
size: .
J: TRBJ1-1

DNA: TGCGCCAGCAGCCAAGGACCGGGACAGGGGCATCAGCCCCAGCATTTT
CDR3: CASSQGPGQGHQPQHF
length: 16
D: TRBD1
V: TRBV4-1
size: .
J: TRBJ1-5

DNA: TGTGCCAGCAGCTTAGGCAGGGTGGGAGAGACCCAGTACTTC
CDR3: CASSLGRVGETQYF
length: 14
D: .
V: TRBV7-2
size: .
J: TRBJ2-5

DNA: TGCGCCAGCAGCTTCGGGATGGGGAACACCGGGGAGCTGTTTTTT
CDR3: CASSFGMGNTGELFF
length: 15
D: .
V: TRBV5-1
size: .
J: TRBJ2-2

DNA: TGTGCCAGCAGCTTGCCAACCGACAGGGGGTTCTTC
CDR3: CASSLPTDRGFF
length: 12
D: TRBD1
V: TRBV5-5
size: .
J: TRBJ2-1

DNA: TGTGCCAGCAGCAAAGAGGGGGACACCTATAGGACCCACTTC
CDR3: CASSKEGDTYRTHF
length: 14
D: .
V: TRBV21-1
size: .
J: TRBJ2-7

DNA: TGTGCTAGCAGCTTACCGGAGCGCTTTGGCTACACCTTC
CDR3: CASSLPERFGYTF
length: 13
D: .
V: TRBV7-7
size: .
J: TRBJ1-2

DNA: TGTGCCAGCACGGACTCTACAGGGGGTTGGACTGAAGCTTTCTTT
CDR3: CASTDSTGGWTEAFF
length: 15
D: TRBD1
V: TRBV27
size: .
J: TRBJ1-1

DNA: TGTGCCAGTAGACGATCGGCATGGCCAGCTAATCAGCCCCAGCATTTT
CDR3: CASRRSAWPANQPQHF
length: 16
D: .
V: TRBV19
size: .
J: TRBJ1-5

DNA: TGTGCCAGCAGCTTGGTTGGGGACACCCCCGACGAGCAGTACTTC
CDR3: CASSLVGDTPDEQYF
length: 15
D: .
V: TRBV5-4
size: .
J: TRBJ2-7

DNA: TGTGCCAGCAGTTTATCGGACAGGCGTACATATGGCTACACCTTC
CDR3: CASSLSDRRTYGYTF
length: 15
D: TRBD1
V: TRBV6-6
size: .
J: TRBJ1-2

DNA: TGTGCCAGCAGCGGTCGGGGATCCCAAAACAATGAGCAGTTCTTC
CDR3: CASSGRGSQNNEQFF
length: 15
D: .
V: TRBV7-8
size: .
J: TRBJ2-1

DNA: TGTGCCAGCAGTTTATCGATGGGGACAGGGCGAAACACTGAAGCTTTCTTT
CDR3: CASSLSMGTGRNTEAFF
length: 17
D: TRBD1
V: TRBV27
size: .
J: TRBJ1-1